The 30 T cell receptor beta chains given below trace back to one sample, sequenced in a study of cytomegalovirus exposure and HLA in healthy donors. The PCR was carried out with 60 Vbeta primers and 13 Jbeta primers. The repertoire was sequenced with immunoSEQ multiplex PCR; TCRdb's copy has only in-frame clones and lacks some. This table has about 140,000 clones, 65% to 70% appearing once. The sequencing input was PBMCs. The origin of the receptors is a human donor in good health.

This clone was counted only a few times. The chain has TRBV7-9 and TRBJ2-5; unclear D gene. Germline CDR1 SEHNR, CDR2 FQNEAQ (reference sequence). The V and J ends lost 4 bases and 3 bases respectively, with 3 bases between them. This CDR3 has 11 amino acids. DNA for the CDR3: TGTGCCAGCAGCTCAGAAGAGACCCAGTACTTC. Translated: CASSSEETQYF.

This chain connects TRBV19 to TRBJ2-5; TRBD2 agrees at 7 bases. Trimming at V came to 5 bases and at J to 5 bases, leaving 11 bases not matched to a gene. In germline, CDR1 is LNHDA, CDR2 SQIVND (reference sequence). The length of the CDR3 is 15 residues. This chain's CDR3 is CASSGSGTARETQYF. CDR3 bases: TGTGCCAGTAGTGGCAGCGGGACTGCGAGGGAGACCCAGTACTTC.

This clone occurred a few times. The chain is built from TRBV6-1 and TRBJ2-7; D is unresolved. V was cut by 2 bases and J by 6 bases, with 8 bases left in between. Germline V gene lookup returns CDR1 MNHNS and CDR2 SASEGT. This CDR3 has 12 amino acids. The CDR3: CASSESPGEQYF. The CDR3 DNA reads as TGTGCCAGCAGTGAAAGTCCGGGCGAGCAGTACTTC.

The V call is TRBV28, the J call TRBJ2-1, with 9 bases matching TRBD2. Germline values: CDR1 MDHEN, CDR2 SYDVKM. Trimming took 6 bases from V and 4 from J; bases not matched to a gene: 7. The CDR3 spans 15 residues. The CDR3 DNA is TGTGCCAGCAGCCCACTAGCGGGCCTTTACAATGAGCAGTTCTTC. Residues: CASSPLAGLYNEQFF.

This chain connects TRBV5-1 to TRBJ2-3; TRBD2 matches at 7 bases. This CDR3 is 14 amino acids long. The trim removed 4 bases at V and 4 bases at J, leaving 6 bases unmatched. Per germline, CDR1 SGHRS and CDR2 YFSETQ. The CDR3 spells CASSRSAGADTQYF. DNA of the CDR3: TGCGCCAGCAGCCGGTCCGCGGGGGCAGATACGCAGTATTTT.

The gene calls are TRBV7-6 and TRBJ2-6, with D uncertain. Germline V gene sequence: CDR1 SGHVS, CDR2 FNYEAQ. The length of the CDR3 is 17 residues. V lost 1 base and J 0 bases, leaving 10 bases between the germline ends. CDR3 coding DNA: TGTGCCAGCAGCTTAGACCCGGGTAACTCTGGGGCCAACGTCCTGACTTTC. Translated: CASSLDPGNSGANVLTF. The full variable domain, with the rest looked up from reference TRBV7-6 and TRBJ2-6, is GAGVSQSPRYKVTKRGQDVALRCDPISGHVSLYWYRQALGQGPEFLTYFNYEAQQDKSGLPNDRFSAERPEGSISTLTIQRTEQRDSAMYRCASSLDPGNSGANVLTFGAGSRLTVL.

The V and J genes are TRBV9 and TRBJ2-7, with 8 bases that match TRBD2. CDR1 SGDLS and CDR2 YYNGEE come from the germline V gene. The CDR3 length is 14 residues. The J segment lost 2 bases and the V segment lost 4 bases, leaving 5 bases of the junction unmatched. In nucleotides, the CDR3 is TGTGCCAGCAGCCCGGGGGGGTTGACCTACGAGCAGTACTTC. This translates into CASSPGGLTYEQYF.

The chain links TRBV28 to TRBJ1-2; tentatively, D is TRBD1 (5 bases). Trimming left V 1 base short and J 9 bases short, with 15 bases between. The CDR3 is made up of 14 amino acids. Germline loops: CDR1 MDHEN, CDR2 SYDVKM. This CDR3 reads CASSLYAGSQSYTF. CDR3 bases: TGTGCCAGCAGTTTATATGCAGGGTCCCAGAGCTACACCTTC.

The chain joins TRBV5-6 to TRBJ2-5; 7 positions agree with TRBD1. The end of the DNA is better explained by TRBJ2-7, so the J call may be wrong. Germline V gives CDR1 SGHDT, CDR2 YYEEEE. The CDR3 covers 13 residues. The chain's CDR3 is CASSSLQGHEQYF. The CDR3 DNA follows: TGTGCCAGCAGCTCGCTACAGGGGCACGAGCAGTACTTC.

In this sample, this clone turned up a few times. The CDR3 nucleotides read TGTGCCAGTAGTATAGAACTGGGACAGGGTAGCAATCAGCCCCAGCATTTT. Protein product: CASSIELGQGSNQPQHF. The V gene is TRBV19, the J gene TRBJ1-5, with 9 bases matching TRBD1. V dropped 0 bases and J dropped 0; count of bases not matched to a gene: 3. The CDR3 has 17 amino acids. The germline gives CDR1 LNHDA, CDR2 SQIVND (reference sequence).

In DNA, the CDR3 is TGTGCCTTAGCGGGAGGGTTCTCCTACAATGAGCAGTTCTTC. It yields the protein CALAGGFSYNEQFF. The genes are TRBV7-9 and TRBJ2-1, with 11 bases lining up with TRBD2. V gave up 11 bases and J gave up 0 bases; unmatched junction bases: 3. Germline V gives CDR1 SEHNR, CDR2 FQNEAQ (reference sequence). This CDR3 is 14 amino acids long.

The V call is TRBV18, the J call TRBJ2-5; 11 bases line up with TRBD2. Germline loops: CDR1 KGHSH, CDR2 LQKENI. V was pared by 6 bases and J by 1 base, with 4 bases of the junction left unmatched. The CDR3 extends over 15 amino acids. CDR3 sequence: CASSRLAGPQETQYF. The CDR3 nucleotides are TGTGCCAGCTCGAGACTAGCGGGGCCCCAAGAGACCCAGTACTTC.

This sequence joins TRBV11-2 and TRBJ2-7, with D tentatively TRBD2 (6 bases). This CDR3 has 14 residues. Per germline, CDR1 SGHAT and CDR2 FQNNGV. V lost 0 bases and J 3 bases, leaving 9 bases between the germline ends. CDR3 sequence: CASSLDRGNYEQYF. The CDR3, as DNA: TGTGCCAGCAGCTTAGATCGGGGGAACTACGAGCAGTACTTC.

The V call is TRBV5-7, the J call TRBJ1-2, with D unresolved. TRBV5-7 is assigned to the ORF class and has an uncertain function. V dropped 2 bases and J dropped 8 bases, with 16 bases sitting between them. The CDR3 length is 14 residues. The CDR3 loop reads CASSFVKPIYGYTF. The CDR3 nucleotides read TGTGCCAGCAGCTTTGTAAAACCGATCTACGGCTACACCTTC.

This chain connects TRBV18 to TRBJ2-3, with D perhaps matching TRBD1 (8 bases). Trimming took 0 bases from V and 5 from J, leaving 15 bases between them. This CDR3 is built from 16 residues. Germline values: CDR1 KGHSH, CDR2 LQKENI. The CDR3 here is CASSPPSTGEGDTQYF. CDR3 bases: TGTGCCAGCTCACCACCTTCGACAGGGGAGGGAGATACGCAGTATTTT.

With regard to this clone: The same CDR3 can be traced to other DNA sequences in this sample. The chain couples TRBV9 to TRBJ2-1, with TRBD2 matching over 8 bases. The CDR3 totals 15 residues. Germline lookup yields CDR1 SGDLS and CDR2 YYNGEE. V shed 0 bases and J 4 bases; nucleotides not matched to a gene: 3. The CDR3 spells CASSVAGGGYNEQFF. The CDR3 bases are TGTGCCAGCAGCGTAGCGGGAGGGGGGTACAATGAGCAGTTCTTC.

The chain has TRBV6-1 and TRBJ1-5; D call uncertain. CDR3 length equals 17 residues. The germline CDR1 and CDR2 sequences are MNHNS and SASEGT. Trimming removed 0 bases from V and 6 bases from J, with 18 bases in between. The CDR3 DNA follows: TGTGCCAGCAGTGAAGCGCCGCTCGGGTCGGAGCGTCAGCCCCAGCATTTT. Residues: CASSEAPLGSERQPQHF.

The rearrangement uses TRBV18 and TRBJ2-7, with TRBD2 identical over 7 bases. CDR1 and CDR2 from the germline V gene are KGHSH and LQKENI. Trimming at V came to 7 bases and at J to 1 base, leaving 7 bases not matched to a gene. This CDR3 has 14 residues. CDR3 in amino acids: CASLEGTKSYEQYF. CDR3 nucleotide sequence: TGTGCCAGCTTGGAAGGGACTAAATCCTACGAGCAGTACTTC.

The CDR3 sequence is CASNWDRVVQTQYF. The DNA of the CDR3 is TGTGCCAGCAACTGGGACAGGGTAGTTCAGACCCAGTACTTC. The rearrangement uses TRBV6-6 and TRBJ2-5; 9 bases map to TRBD1. The length of the CDR3 is 14 residues. From germline, CDR1 is MNHNY and CDR2 SVGAGI (reference sequence). Trimming cost V 7 bases and J 6 bases; bases outside gene matches: 9.

This chain connects TRBV15 to TRBJ2-5; weak D call: TRBD2 (5 bases). The CDR3 has 12 residues. Germline CDR1 is LNHNV and CDR2 is YYDKDF (reference sequence). V was trimmed by 3 bases and J by 4 bases, leaving 6 bases between them. The CDR3 region is CATSRAGETQYF. CDR3 sequence (DNA): TGTGCCACCAGCAGGGCGGGAGAGACCCAGTACTTC.

As DNA, the CDR3 is TGTGCCAGCAGCCGAGACAGTTTCTATGGCTACACCTTC. It yields the protein CASSRDSFYGYTF. This sequence joins TRBV6-5 and TRBJ1-2, with D perhaps matching TRBD1 (5 bases). Germline loops: CDR1 MNHEY, CDR2 SVGAGI. With 6 bases removed from V and 4 bases from J, the gap between germline ends came to 12 bases. The CDR3 runs 13 residues.

The rearrangement links TRBV5-4 to TRBJ2-7; 11 nucleotides match TRBD2. Germline V lookup: CDR1 SGHNT, CDR2 YYREEE (reference sequence). With V trimmed by 3 bases and J by 3 bases, 5 bases remained unmatched. CDR3 length: 15 amino acids. CDR3 amino acids: CASSSPGLADYEQYF. CDR3 DNA sequence: TGTGCCAGCAGCTCGCCGGGACTAGCGGACTACGAGCAGTACTTC.

This chain uses TRBV11-2 with TRBJ2-2, with TRBD2 identical over 10 bases. The germline V gene has CDR1 SGHAT and CDR2 FQNNGV. The CDR3 consists of 16 residues. Losses at the gene ends were 6 bases for V and 4 bases for J; bases not matched to a gene: 8. For the CDR3, the DNA is TGTGCCAGCAGGTCTACTAGCGGGACCCTCACCGGGGAGCTGTTTTTT. Its protein is CASRSTSGTLTGELFF. Full variable domain (rest looked up from reference TRBV11-2 and TRBJ2-2): EAGVAQSPRYKIIEKRQSVAFWCNPISGHATLYWYQQILGQGPKLLIQFQNNGVVDDSQLPKDRFSAERLKGVDSTLKIQPAKLEDSAVYLCASRSTSGTLTGELFFGEGSRLTVL.

The chain has TRBV6-6 and TRBJ1-1; tentative D call: TRBD1 (5 bases). Germline CDR1 and CDR2: MNHNY and SVGAGI (reference sequence). The CDR3 has 14 residues. V was clipped by 6 bases and J by 4 bases, with 15 bases between them. The CDR3 loop is CASSYLTEATEAFF. The CDR3 DNA reads TGTGCCAGCAGCTACCTGACAGAGGCCACTGAAGCTTTCTTT.

The chain employs TRBV11-2 and TRBJ2-7; TRBD1 aligns across 7 bases. The CDR3 totals 13 residues. J gave up 4 bases and V 6 bases, and 6 bases lay outside the gene matches. Germline V gene data show CDR1 as SGHAT and CDR2 as FQNNGV. CDR3 residues: CASRTGAVYEQYF. The CDR3 DNA is TGTGCCAGCAGAACAGGGGCGGTTTACGAGCAGTACTTC.

This sequence joins TRBV28 and TRBJ2-1; 8 bases agree with TRBD1. CDR1 and CDR2 from the germline V gene are MDHEN and SYDVKM. This CDR3 contains 17 residues. With 1 base clipped from V and 5 bases from J, the junction kept 10 bases outside the gene matches. DNA of the CDR3: TGTGCCAGCAGTTTATTTCTGGACAGGGCCGGCAACAATGAGCAGTTCTTC. It translates to CASSLFLDRAGNNEQFF.

The gene calls are TRBV5-1 and TRBJ1-2; TRBD1 matches 8 bases. This CDR3 region has 15 residues. V shed 4 bases and J 6 bases; nucleotides not matched to a gene: 11. Germline CDR1 reads SGHRS; CDR2 reads YFSETQ. The CDR3 here is CASSLQQGVRHGYTF. The CDR3 DNA reads TGCGCCAGCAGCCTGCAACAGGGGGTGCGTCATGGCTACACCTTC.

V gene TRBV9 combines with J gene TRBJ1-1; 8 bases fit TRBD1. With 3 bases clipped from V and 0 bases from J, the junction kept 4 bases outside the gene matches. Germline-derived CDR1 and CDR2 are SGDLS and YYNGEE. The CDR3 runs 15 residues. CDR3 DNA sequence: TGTGCCAGCAGCGCCGGGACAGGCTTGAACACTGAAGCTTTCTTT. This codes for CASSAGTGLNTEAFF.

The V call is TRBV14, the J call TRBJ1-4; D remains unclear. Per germline, CDR1 SGHDN and CDR2 FVKESK. The CDR3 has 13 residues. V shed 1 base and J shed 8 bases, with 8 bases lying between them. This chain's CDR3 is CASSQAGSEKLFF. The DNA for the CDR3 is TGTGCCAGCAGCCAAGCGGGAAGCGAAAAACTGTTTTTT.

V and J are TRBV11-2 and TRBJ2-7; tentatively, D is TRBD1 (6 bases). Germline CDR1 and CDR2: SGHAT and FQNNGV. This CDR3 spans 15 amino acids. Trimming cost V 4 bases and J 4 bases, with 17 bases left between them. The CDR3 sequence is CASSSTGIPQYEQYF. For the CDR3, the DNA is TGTGCCAGCAGCTCAACAGGGATCCCCCAATACGAGCAGTACTTC.